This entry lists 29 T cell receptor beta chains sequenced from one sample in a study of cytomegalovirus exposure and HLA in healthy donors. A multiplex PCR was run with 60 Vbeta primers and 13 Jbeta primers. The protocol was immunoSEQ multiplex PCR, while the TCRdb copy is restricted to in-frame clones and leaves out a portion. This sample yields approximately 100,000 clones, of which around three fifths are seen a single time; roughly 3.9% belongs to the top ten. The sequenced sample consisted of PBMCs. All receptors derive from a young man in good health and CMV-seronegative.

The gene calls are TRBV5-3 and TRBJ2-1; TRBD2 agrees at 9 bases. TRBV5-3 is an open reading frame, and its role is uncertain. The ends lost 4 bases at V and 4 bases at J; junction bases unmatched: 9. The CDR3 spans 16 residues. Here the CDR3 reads CARSRLTSGQYNEQFF. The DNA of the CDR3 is TGTGCCAGAAGCCGTTTGACTAGCGGACAATACAATGAGCAGTTCTTC.

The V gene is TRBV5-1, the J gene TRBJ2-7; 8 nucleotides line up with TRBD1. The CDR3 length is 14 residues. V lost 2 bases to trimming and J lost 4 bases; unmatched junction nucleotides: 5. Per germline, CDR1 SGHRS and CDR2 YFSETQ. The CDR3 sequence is CASSLGTGIYEQYF. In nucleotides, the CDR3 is TGCGCCAGCAGCTTAGGGACAGGAATATACGAGCAGTACTTC.

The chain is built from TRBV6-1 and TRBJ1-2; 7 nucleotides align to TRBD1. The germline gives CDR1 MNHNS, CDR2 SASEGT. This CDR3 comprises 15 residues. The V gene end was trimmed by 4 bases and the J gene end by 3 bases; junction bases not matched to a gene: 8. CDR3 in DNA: TGTGCCAGCAGTGCCGAGACAGGGAATCACTATGGCTACACCTTC. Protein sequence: CASSAETGNHYGYTF.

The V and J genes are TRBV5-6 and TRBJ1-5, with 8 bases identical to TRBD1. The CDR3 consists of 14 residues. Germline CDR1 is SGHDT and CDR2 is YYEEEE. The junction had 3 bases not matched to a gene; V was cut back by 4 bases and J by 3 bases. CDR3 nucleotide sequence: TGTGCCAGCAGCCTGGGACAGGTCAATCAGCCCCAGCATTTT. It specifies CASSLGQVNQPQHF.

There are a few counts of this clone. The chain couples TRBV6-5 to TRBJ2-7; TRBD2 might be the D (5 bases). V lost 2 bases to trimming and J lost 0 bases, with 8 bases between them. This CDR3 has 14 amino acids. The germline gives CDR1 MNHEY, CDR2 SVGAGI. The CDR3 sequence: CASSYRGGSYEQYF. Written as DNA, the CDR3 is TGTGCCAGCAGTTACCGGGGTGGCTCCTACGAGCAGTACTTC.

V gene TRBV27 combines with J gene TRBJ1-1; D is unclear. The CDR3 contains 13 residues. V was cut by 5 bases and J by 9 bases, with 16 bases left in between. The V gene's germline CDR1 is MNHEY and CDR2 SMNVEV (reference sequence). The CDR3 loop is CASSPQEVNKAFF. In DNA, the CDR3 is TGTGCCAGCAGTCCTCAGGAAGTCAACAAAGCTTTCTTT.

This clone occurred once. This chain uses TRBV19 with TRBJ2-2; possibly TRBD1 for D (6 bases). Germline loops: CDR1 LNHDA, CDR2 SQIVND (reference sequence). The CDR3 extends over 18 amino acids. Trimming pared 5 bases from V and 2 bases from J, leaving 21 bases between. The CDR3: CASSLAGTPSFNTGELFF. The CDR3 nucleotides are TGTGCCAGTAGTCTTGCCGGGACACCCTCTTTTAACACCGGGGAGCTGTTTTTT.

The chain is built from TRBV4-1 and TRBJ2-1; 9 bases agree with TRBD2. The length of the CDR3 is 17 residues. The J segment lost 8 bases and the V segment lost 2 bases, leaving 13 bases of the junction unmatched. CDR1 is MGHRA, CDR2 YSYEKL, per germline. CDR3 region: CASSQSASGVGRYEQFF. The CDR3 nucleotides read TGCGCCAGCAGCCAATCGGCTAGCGGGGTAGGTAGGTATGAGCAGTTCTTC.

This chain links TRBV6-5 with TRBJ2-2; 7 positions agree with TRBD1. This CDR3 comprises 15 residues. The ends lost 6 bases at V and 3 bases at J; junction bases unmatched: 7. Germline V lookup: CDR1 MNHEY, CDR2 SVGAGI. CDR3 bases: TGTGCCAGCAGACCCAACACAGGGGACACCGGGGAGCTGTTTTTT. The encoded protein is CASRPNTGDTGELFF.

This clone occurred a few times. CDR3 in amino acids: CASSLGGASYGYTF. CDR3 DNA sequence: TGTGCCAGCAGCTTAGGTGGGGCGAGTTATGGCTACACCTTC. The J gene is TRBJ1-2, the V gene TRBV7-9, with a weak D call TRBD1 (5 bases). Trimming removed 1 base at V and 5 bases at J, with 11 bases between. The CDR3 has 14 amino acids. The germline V gene has CDR1 SEHNR and CDR2 FQNEAQ (reference sequence). Based on the CDR3 plus reference TRBV7-9 and TRBJ1-2, the full variable domain is DTGVSQNPRHKITKRGQNVTFRCDPISEHNRLYWYRQTLGQGPEFLTYFQNEAQLEKSRLLSDRFSAERPKGSFSTLEIQRTEQGDSAMYLCASSLGGASYGYTFGSGTRLTVV.

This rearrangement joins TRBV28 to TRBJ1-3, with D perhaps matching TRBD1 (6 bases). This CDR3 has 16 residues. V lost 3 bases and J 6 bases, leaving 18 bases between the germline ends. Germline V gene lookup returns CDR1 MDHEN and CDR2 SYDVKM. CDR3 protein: CASSFSAGGRANTIYF. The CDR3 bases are TGTGCCAGCAGTTTTAGCGCGGGGGGGCGTGCAAACACCATATATTTT.

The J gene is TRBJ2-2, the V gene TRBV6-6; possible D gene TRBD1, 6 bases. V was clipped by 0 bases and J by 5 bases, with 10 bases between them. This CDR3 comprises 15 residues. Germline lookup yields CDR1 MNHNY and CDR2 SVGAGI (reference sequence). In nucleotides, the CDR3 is TGTGCCAGCAGTTACTCGCCAGGGGTGACCGGGGAGCTGTTTTTT. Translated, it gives CASSYSPGVTGELFF.

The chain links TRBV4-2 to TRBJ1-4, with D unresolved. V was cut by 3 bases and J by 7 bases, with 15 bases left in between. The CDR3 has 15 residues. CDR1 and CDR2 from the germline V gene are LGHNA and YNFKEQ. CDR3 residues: CASSQEQFSTEKLFF. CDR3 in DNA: TGTGCCAGCAGCCAGGAACAGTTTTCTACTGAAAAACTGTTTTTT.

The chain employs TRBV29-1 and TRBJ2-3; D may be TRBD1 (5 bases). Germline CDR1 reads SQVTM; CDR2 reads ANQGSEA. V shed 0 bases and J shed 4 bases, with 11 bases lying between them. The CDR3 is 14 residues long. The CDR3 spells CSVEDGRVPDTQYF. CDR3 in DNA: TGCAGCGTTGAAGATGGCAGGGTCCCAGATACGCAGTATTTT.

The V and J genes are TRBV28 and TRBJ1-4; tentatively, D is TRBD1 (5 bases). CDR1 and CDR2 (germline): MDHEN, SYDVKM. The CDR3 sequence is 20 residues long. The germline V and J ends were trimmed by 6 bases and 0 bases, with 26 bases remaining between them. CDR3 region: CASRDLRRGSNLATNEKLFF. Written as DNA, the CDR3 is TGTGCCAGCAGGGATTTACGGCGGGGGTCAAACCTCGCAACTAATGAAAAACTGTTTTTT.

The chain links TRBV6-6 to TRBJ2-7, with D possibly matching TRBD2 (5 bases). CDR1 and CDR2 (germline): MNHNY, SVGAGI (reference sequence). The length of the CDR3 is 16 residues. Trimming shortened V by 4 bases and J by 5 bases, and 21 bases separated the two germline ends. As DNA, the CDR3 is TGTGCCAGCAGTTCGGAAGGCACCACTAGACCCCACGAGCAGTACTTC. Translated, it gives CASSSEGTTRPHEQYF.

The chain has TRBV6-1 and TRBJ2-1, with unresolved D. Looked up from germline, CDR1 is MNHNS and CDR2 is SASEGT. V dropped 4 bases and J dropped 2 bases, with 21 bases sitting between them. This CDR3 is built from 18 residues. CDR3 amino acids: CASSAPLSLVSPYNEQFF. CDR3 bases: TGTGCCAGCAGTGCGCCCTTATCCCTAGTTTCCCCCTACAATGAGCAGTTCTTC.

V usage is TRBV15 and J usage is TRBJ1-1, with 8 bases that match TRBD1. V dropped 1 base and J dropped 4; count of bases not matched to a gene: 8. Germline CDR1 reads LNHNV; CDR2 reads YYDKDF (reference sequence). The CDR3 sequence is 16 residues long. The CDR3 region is CATSRGQGSWGTEAFF. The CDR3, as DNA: TGTGCCACCAGCAGAGGACAGGGGTCGTGGGGCACTGAAGCTTTCTTT.

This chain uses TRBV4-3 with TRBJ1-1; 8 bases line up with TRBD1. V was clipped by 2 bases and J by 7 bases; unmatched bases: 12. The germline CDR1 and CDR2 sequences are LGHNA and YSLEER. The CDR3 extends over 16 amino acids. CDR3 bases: TGCGCCAGCAGCCAAACCCCCGGACAGGGACGTAATGAAGCTTTCTTT. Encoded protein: CASSQTPGQGRNEAFF.

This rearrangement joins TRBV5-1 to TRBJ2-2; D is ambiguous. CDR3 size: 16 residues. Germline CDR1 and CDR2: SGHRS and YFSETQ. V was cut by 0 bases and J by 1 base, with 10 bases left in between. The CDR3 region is CASSLGGIVNTGELFF. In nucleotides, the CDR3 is TGCGCCAGCAGCTTGGGAGGAATCGTGAACACCGGGGAGCTGTTTTTT. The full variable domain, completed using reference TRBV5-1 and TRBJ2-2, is KAGVTQTPRYLIKTRGQQVTLSCSPISGHRSVSWYQQTPGQGLQFLFEYFSETQRNKGNFPGRFSGRQFSNSRSEMNVSTLELGDSALYLCASSLGGIVNTGELFFGEGSRLTVL.

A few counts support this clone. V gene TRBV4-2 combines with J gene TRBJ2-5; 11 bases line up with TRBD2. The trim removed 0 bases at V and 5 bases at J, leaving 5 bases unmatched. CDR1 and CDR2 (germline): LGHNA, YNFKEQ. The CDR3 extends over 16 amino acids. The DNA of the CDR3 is TGTGCCAGCAGCCAAGAGGTAGCGGGGGGGCCTGAGACCCAGTACTTC. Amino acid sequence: CASSQEVAGGPETQYF.

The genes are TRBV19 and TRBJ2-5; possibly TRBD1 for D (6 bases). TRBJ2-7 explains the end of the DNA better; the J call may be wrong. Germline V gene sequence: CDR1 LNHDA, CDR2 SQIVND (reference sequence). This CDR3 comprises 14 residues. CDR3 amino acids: CASGKGTSSYEQYF. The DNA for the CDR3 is TGTGCCAGCGGGAAGGGGACAAGCTCCTACGAGCAGTACTTC.

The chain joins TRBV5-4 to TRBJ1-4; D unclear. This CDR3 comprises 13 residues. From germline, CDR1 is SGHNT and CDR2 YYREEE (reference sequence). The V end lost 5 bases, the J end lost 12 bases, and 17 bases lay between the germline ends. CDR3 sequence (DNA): TGTGCCAGCAGTTTCGGGTCCGTGAGGGAACTGTTTTTT. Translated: CASSFGSVRELFF.

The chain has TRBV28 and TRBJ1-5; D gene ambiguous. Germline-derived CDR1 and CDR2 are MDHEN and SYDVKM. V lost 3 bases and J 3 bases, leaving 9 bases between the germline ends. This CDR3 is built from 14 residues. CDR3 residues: CASSFTGNNQPQHF. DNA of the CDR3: TGTGCCAGCAGTTTCACCGGGAACAATCAGCCCCAGCATTTT.

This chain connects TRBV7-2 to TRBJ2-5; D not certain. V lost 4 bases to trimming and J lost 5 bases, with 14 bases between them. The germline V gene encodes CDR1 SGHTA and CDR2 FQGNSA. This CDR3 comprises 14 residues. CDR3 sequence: CASSSNPRSETQYF. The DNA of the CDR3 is TGTGCCAGCAGCTCTAATCCGCGAAGTGAGACCCAGTACTTC.

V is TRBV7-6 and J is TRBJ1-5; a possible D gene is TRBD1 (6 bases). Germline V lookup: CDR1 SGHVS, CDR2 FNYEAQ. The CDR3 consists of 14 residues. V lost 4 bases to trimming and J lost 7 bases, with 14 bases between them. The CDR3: CASSSTQGRQPQHF. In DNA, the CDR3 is TGTGCCAGCAGCTCCACACAGGGACGCCAGCCCCAGCATTTT.

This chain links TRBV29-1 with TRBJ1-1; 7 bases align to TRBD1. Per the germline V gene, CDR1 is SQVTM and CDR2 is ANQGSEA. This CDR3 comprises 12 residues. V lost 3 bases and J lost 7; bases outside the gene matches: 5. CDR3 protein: CSVEGTDYEAFF. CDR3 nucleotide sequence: TGCAGCGTTGAGGGGACAGACTATGAAGCTTTCTTT.

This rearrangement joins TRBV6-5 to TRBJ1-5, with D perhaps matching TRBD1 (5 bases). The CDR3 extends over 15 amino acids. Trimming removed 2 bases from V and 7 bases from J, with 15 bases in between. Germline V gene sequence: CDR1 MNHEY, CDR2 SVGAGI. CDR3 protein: CASSYAGRQGQPQHF. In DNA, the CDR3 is TGTGCCAGCAGTTACGCTGGCCGCCAGGGCCAGCCCCAGCATTTT.

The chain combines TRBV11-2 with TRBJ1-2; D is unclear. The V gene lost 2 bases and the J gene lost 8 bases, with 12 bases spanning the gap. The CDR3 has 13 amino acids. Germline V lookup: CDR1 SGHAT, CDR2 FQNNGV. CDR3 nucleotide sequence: TGTGCCAGCAGCTTAACCGCCGGAGGGGGCTACACCTTC. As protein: CASSLTAGGGYTF.